These T cell receptor beta chains were read from a single sample in a study of graft-versus-host responses after intestinal transplantation. TCRdb keeps only in-frame clones here, not all; method: immunoSEQ multiplex PCR. The sample has about 29,000 clones; 87% are singletons. The specimen was PBMCs, collected around 460 days after intestinal transplantation. The receptors were sampled from a human patient who received an intestinal transplant, so some T cells may come from the graft donor. Each CDR3 is given with its conserved first and last residue. The D gene is left open where the match is weak.

j_call: TRBJ2-1; d_call: TRBD1; v_call: TRBV11-2; cdr3_aa: CASSLDQSRGWKQFF
j_call: TRBJ2-7; d_call: TRBD1; v_call: TRBV5-4; cdr3_aa: CASSFGLGQGNEQYF
j_call: TRBJ2-7; d_call: -; v_call: TRBV5-1; cdr3_aa: CASSLERAYEQYF
j_call: TRBJ1-6; d_call: -; v_call: TRBV5-1; cdr3_aa: CASSYWTVDSYNSPLHF
j_call: TRBJ1-4; d_call: -; v_call: TRBV11-2; cdr3_aa: CASSLDREKLFF
j_call: TRBJ2-3; d_call: TRBD2; v_call: TRBV18; cdr3_aa: CASSPAGGPGDTQYF
j_call: TRBJ2-5; d_call: TRBD2; v_call: TRBV7-9; cdr3_aa: CASSRTSGGQETQYF
j_call: TRBJ2-3; d_call: TRBD2; v_call: TRBV5-1; cdr3_aa: CASSLGLASTDTQYF
j_call: TRBJ2-7; d_call: -; v_call: TRBV23-1; cdr3_aa: CARTGARGEGSYEQYF
j_call: TRBJ2-1; d_call: -; v_call: TRBV7-6; cdr3_aa: CASSPKHNEQFF
j_call: TRBJ2-2; d_call: -; v_call: TRBV6-6; cdr3_aa: CASSYRNGHNTGELFF
j_call: TRBJ2-3; d_call: TRBD1; v_call: TRBV4-1; cdr3_aa: CASSQTGQGGTDTQYF
j_call: TRBJ2-7; d_call: -; v_call: TRBV28; cdr3_aa: CASSKSLLPYEQYF
j_call: TRBJ2-1; d_call: -; v_call: TRBV28; cdr3_aa: CASSATQIYNEQFF
j_call: TRBJ2-7; d_call: -; v_call: TRBV4-1; cdr3_aa: CASSQVTGSYEQYF
j_call: TRBJ2-3; d_call: -; v_call: TRBV7-2; cdr3_aa: CASSFGRDTQYF
j_call: TRBJ2-1; d_call: -; v_call: TRBV4-3; cdr3_aa: CASSQDPGPSNEQFF
j_call: TRBJ2-7; d_call: TRBD1; v_call: TRBV4-1; cdr3_aa: CASSLTGTGAEQYF
j_call: TRBJ1-5; d_call: TRBD1; v_call: TRBV28; cdr3_aa: CASRLGAGGSQPQHF
j_call: TRBJ2-7; d_call: -; v_call: TRBV28; cdr3_aa: CAREWDPYEQYF
j_call: TRBJ1-5; d_call: -; v_call: TRBV27; cdr3_aa: CASSFVPPTYSNQPQHF
j_call: TRBJ2-1; d_call: TRBD2; v_call: TRBV5-3; cdr3_aa: CARSYGLAGLYNEQFF
j_call: TRBJ1-2; d_call: -; v_call: TRBV9; cdr3_aa: CASSVVNGGYTF
j_call: TRBJ1-2; d_call: TRBD1; v_call: TRBV7-2; cdr3_aa: CASSSSGQDYGYTF
j_call: TRBJ2-5; d_call: TRBD2; v_call: TRBV6-7; cdr3_aa: CASSFTGTSYF
j_call: TRBJ1-5; d_call: -; v_call: TRBV6-6; cdr3_aa: CASSYLPGQPQHF
j_call: TRBJ2-5; d_call: TRBD1; v_call: TRBV14; cdr3_aa: CASSQVGGTDQETQYF
j_call: TRBJ2-7; d_call: -; v_call: TRBV30; cdr3_aa: CAWSQGFTEQYF
j_call: TRBJ1-6; d_call: -; v_call: TRBV5-1; cdr3_aa: CASSLAGLYNSPLHF
j_call: TRBJ2-7; d_call: -; v_call: TRBV6-5; cdr3_aa: CASSLQDLTDEQYF
j_call: TRBJ2-5; d_call: TRBD2; v_call: TRBV5-1; cdr3_aa: CASSLRSREGETQYF
j_call: TRBJ1-1; d_call: -; v_call: TRBV5-4; cdr3_aa: CASSLSGRRMNTEAFF
j_call: TRBJ1-1; d_call: -; v_call: TRBV2; cdr3_aa: CASRGTEAFF
j_call: TRBJ1-1; d_call: -; v_call: TRBV28; cdr3_aa: CASSSTGSFHTEAFF
j_call: TRBJ1-5; d_call: TRBD1; v_call: TRBV4-3; cdr3_aa: CASSQGLQGERINQPQHF
j_call: TRBJ2-7; d_call: TRBD2; v_call: TRBV7-2; cdr3_aa: CASSLNGGAGEQYF
j_call: TRBJ2-1; d_call: TRBD2; v_call: TRBV27; cdr3_aa: CASTMGTSGSNEQFF
j_call: TRBJ1-1; d_call: -; v_call: TRBV5-1; cdr3_aa: CASRFTGNTEAFF
j_call: TRBJ2-7; d_call: TRBD1; v_call: TRBV28; cdr3_aa: CASSYYSSGTGPYEQYF
j_call: TRBJ2-5; d_call: -; v_call: TRBV5-4; cdr3_aa: CASSPKLGLSQETQYF
j_call: TRBJ1-5; d_call: -; v_call: TRBV10-3; cdr3_aa: CAISELGARSNQPQHF
j_call: TRBJ2-3; d_call: TRBD2; v_call: TRBV5-8; cdr3_aa: CASSSSRWTSGADTQYF
j_call: TRBJ2-5; d_call: -; v_call: TRBV7-6; cdr3_aa: CASSLARGVEGQETQYF
j_call: TRBJ2-1; d_call: -; v_call: TRBV19; cdr3_aa: CASSLEQGYYNEQFF
j_call: TRBJ2-7; d_call: TRBD2; v_call: TRBV6-1; cdr3_aa: CASSEGTGGFYEQYF
j_call: TRBJ1-5; d_call: TRBD1; v_call: TRBV6-6; cdr3_aa: CASSYAGGSNQPQHF